Included here is one TCR beta chain sequence, with context. Its antigen is undetermined. This sample was taken from a study of tumor-infiltrating lymphocytes in primary liver carcinoma. Study observations and caveats: With p = 0.039, the top-250-clone fraction in tumors significantly exceeded that in blood.

Trimming pared 1 base from V and 14 bases from J, leaving 31 bases between. The CDR3 covers 18 residues. CDR1 LGHNA and CDR2 YNFKEQ come from the germline V gene. A primer in the constant region served to generate TCR beta cDNA from 500 to 600 ng of total RNA. For TCR beta, libraries were produced by three nested multiplex PCR rounds using slightly modified ARM-PCR. Researchers ran the first two PCR rounds for roughly 10 cycles each with TRBV1-TRBV30 forward primers and a C-beta reverse primer. TCRdb re-called the multiplex PCR reads with MiXCR, one entry per CDR3 protein. This table holds about 32,000 distinct CDR3 sequences, 75% to 85% found once. Investigators took RNA and DNA out together from roughly 21-30 mg of unsorted bulk tissue.

The TCR was taken from a man in his forties with primary liver carcinoma and hepatitis B virus infection. Sequenced input: liver tumor tissue from sampling region 5. Subset indicated: tumor region T5, tumor centre. This rearrangement joins TRBV4-2 to TRBJ2-3; perhaps TRBD2 as D (6 bases). CDR3: CASSQVALLARATDMRYF. The CDR3 DNA sequence: TGTGCCAGCAGCCAAGTGGCGCTTCTAGCGCGAGCGACAGATATGCGGTATTTT.